A selection of T cell receptor beta chains follows, all from one sample in a study of blood T cell repertoires in COVID-19. Data came from immunoSEQ multiplex PCR; TCRdb stores just in-frame clones and leaves some out. Of about 120,000 clones listed, over 60% are singletons. Sequencing was carried out using peripheral blood. The receptors come from an older woman with acute or convalescent COVID-19. Both conserved end residues are part of each CDR3. Fields, in order: D gene, clone size, V gene, J gene, CDR3 DNA, CDR3 protein. D genes are given only for firm matches. The listing skips clone size in some rows; elsewhere it reads once, few, many or a size class.

TRBD1	.	TRBV29-1	TRBJ2-7	TGCAGCGTGGGACAGTTTGCCTACGAGCAGTACTTC	CSVGQFAYEQYF
.	.	TRBV18	TRBJ2-3	TGTGCCAGCTCACCGCAGGGTGGGGAAAGAGATACGCAGTATTTT	CASSPQGGERDTQYF
.	.	TRBV7-2	TRBJ2-5	TGTGCCAGCAGCTTAACCCCGACTCAAGAGACCCAGTACTTC	CASSLTPTQETQYF
TRBD1	.	TRBV5-1	TRBJ1-2	TGCGCCAGCAGCGAGGGACAGCCGCACTCCTATGGCTACACCTTC	CASSEGQPHSYGYTF
TRBD2	many	TRBV27	TRBJ2-7	TGTGCCAGCAGGTCGTATCTAGCGGGGGGAAATTACGAGCAGTACTTC	CASRSYLAGGNYEQYF
TRBD1	.	TRBV11-2	TRBJ1-1	TGTGCCAGCAGCCCTCGACAGGGCCGCAAAACTTTCTTT	CASSPRQGRKTFF
TRBD1	.	TRBV29-1	TRBJ1-1	TGCAGCGTCACCCCAGGGGGCGGAGGGCAAGCTTTCTTT	CSVTPGGGGQAFF
TRBD1	many	TRBV2	TRBJ2-2	TGTGCCAGCAGTCAGGACAGGGCCACGAACACCGGGGAGCTGTTTTTT	CASSQDRATNTGELFF
TRBD2	few	TRBV4-2	TRBJ2-7	TGTGCCAGCAGCCCCGGCGTAGCGGGAGGCGAGCAGTACTTC	CASSPGVAGGEQYF
.	.	TRBV4-3	TRBJ2-2	TGCGCCAGCAGCCAAGGGCACGGGGAGCTGTTTTTT	CASSQGHGELFF
.	.	TRBV2	TRBJ1-1	TGTGCCCTTCTTCGAGGTTCGGGCACTGAAGCTTTCTTT	CALLRGSGTEAFF
TRBD1	.	TRBV10-3	TRBJ1-1	TGTGCCACCGTCGGACAGGGGGCGCCCACTGAAGCTTTCTTT	CATVGQGAPTEAFF
.	.	TRBV24-1	TRBJ2-1	TGTGCCACCAGTGATGTCGGATGGGGGGAGCTCGATGAGCAGTTCTTC	CATSDVGWGELDEQFF
.	medium-sized	TRBV19	TRBJ1-2	TGTGCCAGTGGCGATGTTGTCGACGGGGGCTACACCTTC	CASGDVVDGGYTF
.	few	TRBV7-2	TRBJ1-2	TGTGCCAGCAGCTTCCCCGGCGGGGGCTACACCTTC	CASSFPGGGYTF
TRBD1	.	TRBV19	TRBJ1-2	TGTGCCAGTATAGGAACAGGGGAATACTATGGCTACACCTTC	CASIGTGEYYGYTF
TRBD1	.	TRBV19	TRBJ1-1	TGTGCCAGTAGCCGACAGGGGTTCGAAGCTTTCTTT	CASSRQGFEAFF
TRBD1	few	TRBV5-6	TRBJ1-2	TGTGCCAGCAGGCTCGACGACAGGGACTATGGCTACACCTTC	CASRLDDRDYGYTF
TRBD1	few	TRBV9	TRBJ1-2	TGTGCCAGCAGCGTAGAGGGTCTATCCAGGACAGGGGGCGACTATGGCTACACCTTC	CASSVEGLSRTGGDYGYTF
TRBD1	few	TRBV9	TRBJ1-2	TGTGCCAGCAGCCCCAGGGGGGCCGTTAACTATGGCTACACCTTC	CASSPRGAVNYGYTF
TRBD1	once	TRBV6-1	TRBJ1-3	TGTGCCAGCAGTGCACCGGGACAGGGGGTTATCGGAATCTCTGGAAACACCATATATTTT	CASSAPGQGVIGISGNTIYF
TRBD2	.	TRBV11-2	TRBJ2-1	TGTGCCAGCAGCTCCACTAGCGGGGGCAGGGATGAGCAGTTCTTC	CASSSTSGGRDEQFF
TRBD2	.	TRBV15	TRBJ2-1	TGTGCCACCAGCAGAGGGGCTAGCGGCTTCCCCTACAATGAGCAGTTCTTC	CATSRGASGFPYNEQFF
.	.	TRBV11-2	TRBJ1-2	TGTGCCAGCAGCTTTGGCAGGGATATGGATGGCTACACCTTC	CASSFGRDMDGYTF
TRBD1	.	TRBV6-5	TRBJ1-2	TGTGCCAGCAGAGGGGTAGGGACAGGAGAGGATGGCTACACCTTC	CASRGVGTGEDGYTF
.	.	TRBV19	TRBJ1-2	TGTGCCAGTAGTCCGCAAACGCCGGCGGGTGGCTACACCTTC	CASSPQTPAGGYTF
.	.	TRBV9	TRBJ1-4	TGTGCCAGCAGCGTAGAAGGGGGTGATGAAAAACTGTTTTTT	CASSVEGGDEKLFF
.	.	TRBV7-9	TRBJ1-1	TGTGCCAGCAGCTTTTCACAGCTGAACACTGAAGCTTTCTTT	CASSFSQLNTEAFF
TRBD1	.	TRBV29-1	TRBJ1-4	TGCAGCGCCTCCGGGACAGGGAATGAAAAACTGTTTTTT	CSASGTGNEKLFF
.	.	TRBV19	TRBJ1-1	TGTGCCAGTAGTCCCCGAGGGGGTAACACTGAAGCTTTCTTT	CASSPRGGNTEAFF
TRBD1	.	TRBV18	TRBJ1-4	TGTGCCAGCTCACCAGAACGACAGGGCTGGGGAACTAATGAAAAACTGTTTTTT	CASSPERQGWGTNEKLFF
.	.	TRBV24-1	TRBJ1-5	TGTGCCACCAGTCGGGGGAGCAATCAGCCCCAGCATTTT	CATSRGSNQPQHF
.	few	TRBV18	TRBJ2-5	TGTGCCAGCTCACCTGGGGGCGAAGAGACCCAGTACTTC	CASSPGGEETQYF
.	.	TRBV5-1	TRBJ2-1	TGCGCCAGCAGCGTTACTAGGGACAATGAGCAGTTCTTC	CASSVTRDNEQFF
.	.	TRBV7-7	TRBJ2-3	TGTGCTAGCAGCCCAGAACTAGCTCCCACAGATACGCAGTATTTT	CASSPELAPTDTQYF
.	.	TRBV28	TRBJ2-2	TGTGCCAGCAGTATTGGAGGGCGAAAGAGCGGGGAGCTGTTTTTT	CASSIGGRKSGELFF